This entry describes one T cell receptor (beta chain). The antigen this receptor binds is unknown. Per-nucleotide qualities are absent, and no much larger clonotype sits a single base away. The positive SARS-CoV-2 PCR tests of the convalescent patients were dated from March to December 2020, before the Alpha, Beta and Delta variants emerged in the United States. Ficoll-Paque Plus gradient centrifugation was used to isolate PBMCs from whole blood, and the isolated PBMCs were then either used fresh or cryopreserved at -140C. The CDR3 spans 15 residues, from the cysteine through the phenylalanine. CDR3 DNA only is kept here, 45 bases in frame from base 1. From a lookup of the germline V gene, CDR1 and CDR2 are MNHNS and SASEGT. The trim is 7 bases for V and 2 bases for J, with a gap of 16 bases between the germline ends. This entry belongs to a study of vaccination and CD4 T cells after COVID-19 (dated by TCRdb to 2022 to 2024). For the study in its entirety: Convalescent patients had a positive SARS-CoV-2 result on nasal swab PCR, and of these patients, several had mild disease and one had severe disease. Post-COVID blood samples from convalescent patients were collected a median of roughly 100 days after diagnosis, with a range of about 30 to 170 days. In 10 COVID-19 convalescent patients and a few infection-naive healthy vaccine recipients, researchers compared the spike-specific CD4+ TCR repertoire from before mRNA vaccination with the repertoire from after. Participants got two doses of the Pfizer-BioNTech BNT162b2 vaccine (n=8) or two doses of the Moderna mRNA-1273 vaccine (n=2). Post-vaccine blood samples were taken a median of around 68 days after the second vaccine dose, with a range of 14 to 241 days. The convalescent cohort comprised six males and four females, including two Hispanic individuals, seven Caucasians, two Asians and one multiracial person.

Library construction relied on PCR. TCRdb records Illumina iSeq 100 as the sequencer. As for the authors' bioinformatics: Non-productive sequences were filtered out, and CDR3s that did not start with C, did not end with F or W, or were shorter than 7 amino acids were discarded. Levenshtein distances (stringdist) and unrooted phylogenetic trees (ape) in R version 3.6.1 were used to assess CDR3 homology. TCRdb reanalyzed the raw reads on its own, using fastp at Q25 for trimming and MiXCR for clone calling, and kept in-frame beta chains. Records with the same CDR3 protein are collapsed into one entry carrying the most frequent genes and DNA. The V and J calls and clone size come from TCRdb's table, not from the authors' own analysis. Across this sample there are approximately 23,000 distinct CDR3 sequences, with under 65% seen only once. The leading ten clones occupy about 0.95% of the sample. Results the study describes overall, beyond this receptor: In convalescent patients, a median around 90% of post-vaccine SARS-CoV-2-reactive clones were detected only after vaccination, suggesting vaccine-specific priming. An increase in the median number of SARS-CoV-2-reactive clonotypes from 21 after infection to roughly 36 after vaccination was observed, but the change was not found to be significant. The study included relatively few convalescent patients and did not analyze early timepoints after natural infection. Of the vaccine-specific clones found in convalescent patients, nearly all (304 of 307) were mono-reactive for SARS-CoV-2 spike instead of being cross-reactive with common cold coronaviruses.

The sample consisted of CD4+ T cells from blood, taken before SARS-CoV-2 vaccination. This sequence uses TRBV6-1 and TRBJ2-3; the D gene may be TRBD1 or TRBD2, since each aligns over 5 bases. The source of this sequence is a human donor who had recovered from COVID-19. The DNA sequence is TGTGCCAGCACCGGAAACCCAGGGACCACAGATACGCAGTATTTT. Its translation is CASTGNPGTTDTQYF.